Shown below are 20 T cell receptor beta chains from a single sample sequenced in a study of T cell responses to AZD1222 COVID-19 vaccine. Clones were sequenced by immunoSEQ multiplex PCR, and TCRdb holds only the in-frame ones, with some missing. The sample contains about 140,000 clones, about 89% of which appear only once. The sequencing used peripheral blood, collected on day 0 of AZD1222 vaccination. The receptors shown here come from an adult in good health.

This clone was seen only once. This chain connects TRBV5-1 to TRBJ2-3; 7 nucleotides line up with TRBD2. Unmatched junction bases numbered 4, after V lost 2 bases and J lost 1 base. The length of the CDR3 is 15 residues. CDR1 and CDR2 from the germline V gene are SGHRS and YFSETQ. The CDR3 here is CASSFPLAGTDTQYF. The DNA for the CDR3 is TGCGCCAGCAGCTTTCCCCTAGCGGGCACAGATACGCAGTATTTT.

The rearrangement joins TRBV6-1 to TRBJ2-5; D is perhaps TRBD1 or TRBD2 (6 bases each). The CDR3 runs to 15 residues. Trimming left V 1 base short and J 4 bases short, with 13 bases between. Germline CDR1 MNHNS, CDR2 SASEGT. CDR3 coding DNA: TGTGCCAGCAGTGAAGACGAGGAGGGGGGAGAGACCCAGTACTTC. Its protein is CASSEDEEGGETQYF.

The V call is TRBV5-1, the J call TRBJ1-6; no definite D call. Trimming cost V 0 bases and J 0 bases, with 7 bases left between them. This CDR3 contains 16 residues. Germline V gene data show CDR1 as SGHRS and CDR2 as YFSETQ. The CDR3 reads CASSLAASSYNSPLHF. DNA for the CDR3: TGCGCCAGCAGCTTGGCGGCCAGCTCCTATAATTCACCCCTCCACTTT.

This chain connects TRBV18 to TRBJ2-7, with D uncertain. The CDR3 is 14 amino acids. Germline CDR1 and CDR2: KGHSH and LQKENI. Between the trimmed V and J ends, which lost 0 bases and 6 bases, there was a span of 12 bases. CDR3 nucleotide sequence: TGTGCCAGCTCACCACCGGGAAGGGTCGGCGAGCAGTACTTC. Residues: CASSPPGRVGEQYF.

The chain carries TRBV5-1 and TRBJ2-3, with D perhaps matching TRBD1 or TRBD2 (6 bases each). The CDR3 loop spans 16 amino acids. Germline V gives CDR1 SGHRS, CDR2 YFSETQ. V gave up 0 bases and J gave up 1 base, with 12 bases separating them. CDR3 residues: CASSLVTGLRTDTQYF. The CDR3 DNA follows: TGCGCCAGCAGCTTGGTGACAGGACTACGCACAGATACGCAGTATTTT.

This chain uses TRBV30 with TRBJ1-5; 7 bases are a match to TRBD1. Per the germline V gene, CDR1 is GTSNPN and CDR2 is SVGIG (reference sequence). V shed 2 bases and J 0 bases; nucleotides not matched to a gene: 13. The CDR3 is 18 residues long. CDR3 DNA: TGTGCCTGGAGTTTCAGGCAGGGGGTCCTATATAGCAATCAGCCCCAGCATTTT. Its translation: CAWSFRQGVLYSNQPQHF.

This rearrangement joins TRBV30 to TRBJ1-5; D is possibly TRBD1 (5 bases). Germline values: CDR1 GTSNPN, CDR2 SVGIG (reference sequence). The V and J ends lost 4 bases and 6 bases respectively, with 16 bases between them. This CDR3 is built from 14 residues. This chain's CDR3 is CAWNLGSGGQPQHF. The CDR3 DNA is TGTGCCTGGAATTTGGGGTCGGGGGGTCAGCCCCAGCATTTT.

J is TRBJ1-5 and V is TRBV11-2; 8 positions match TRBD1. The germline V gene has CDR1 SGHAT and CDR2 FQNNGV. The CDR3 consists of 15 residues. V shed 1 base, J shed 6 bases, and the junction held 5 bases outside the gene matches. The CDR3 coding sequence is TGTGCCAGCAGCTTAGCTCAGGGGGCTCGTCAGCCCCAGCATTTT. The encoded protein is CASSLAQGARQPQHF.

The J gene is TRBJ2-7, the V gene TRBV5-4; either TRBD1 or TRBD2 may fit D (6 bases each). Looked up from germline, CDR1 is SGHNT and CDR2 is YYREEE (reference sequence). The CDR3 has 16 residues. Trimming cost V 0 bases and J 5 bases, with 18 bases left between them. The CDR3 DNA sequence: TGTGCCAGCAGCTTGGATATCGGGAGCCCAGGGGACGAGCAGTACTTC. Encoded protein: CASSLDIGSPGDEQYF.

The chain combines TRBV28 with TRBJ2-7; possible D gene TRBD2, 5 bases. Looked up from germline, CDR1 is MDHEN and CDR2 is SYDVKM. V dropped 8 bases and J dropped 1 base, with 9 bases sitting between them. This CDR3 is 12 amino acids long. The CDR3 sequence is CASGERSYEQYF. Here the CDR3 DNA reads TGTGCCAGCGGGGAGCGGTCCTACGAGCAGTACTTC. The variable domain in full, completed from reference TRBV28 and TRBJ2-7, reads DVKVTQSSRYLVKRTGEKVFLECVQDMDHENMFWYRQDPGLGLRLIYFSYDVKMKEKGDIPEGYSVSREKKERFSLILESASTNQTSMYLCASGERSYEQYFGPGTRLTVT.

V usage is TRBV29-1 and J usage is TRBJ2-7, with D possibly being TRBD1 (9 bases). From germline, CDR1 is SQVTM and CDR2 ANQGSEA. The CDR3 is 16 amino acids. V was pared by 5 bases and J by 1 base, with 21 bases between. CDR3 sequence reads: CSVRGGTGTGSYEQYF. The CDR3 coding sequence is TGCAGCGTTCGGGGGGGGACAGGGACAGGTTCCTACGAGCAGTACTTC.

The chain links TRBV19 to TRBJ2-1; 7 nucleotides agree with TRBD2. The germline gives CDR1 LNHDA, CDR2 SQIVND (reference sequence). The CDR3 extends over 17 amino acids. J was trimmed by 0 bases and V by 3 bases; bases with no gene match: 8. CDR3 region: CASSIEAGDLSYNEQFF. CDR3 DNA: TGTGCCAGTAGTATTGAGGCGGGGGATCTCTCCTACAATGAGCAGTTCTTC.

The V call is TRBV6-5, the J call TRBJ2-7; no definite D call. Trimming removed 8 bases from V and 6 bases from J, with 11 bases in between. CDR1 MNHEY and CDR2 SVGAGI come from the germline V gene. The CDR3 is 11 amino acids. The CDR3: CASLRPGEQYF. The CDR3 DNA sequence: TGTGCCAGCTTGAGGCCCGGCGAGCAGTACTTC.

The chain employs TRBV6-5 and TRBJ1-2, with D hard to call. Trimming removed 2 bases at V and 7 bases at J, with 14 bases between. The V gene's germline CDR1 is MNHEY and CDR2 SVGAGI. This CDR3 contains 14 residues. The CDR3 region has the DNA TGTGCCAGCAGTTACCGGGATCCGGCGACTGGCTACACCTTC. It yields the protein CASSYRDPATGYTF.

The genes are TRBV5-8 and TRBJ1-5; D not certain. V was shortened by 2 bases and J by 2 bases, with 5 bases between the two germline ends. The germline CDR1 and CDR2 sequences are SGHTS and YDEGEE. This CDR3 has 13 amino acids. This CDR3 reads CASSLRGNQPQHF. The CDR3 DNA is TGTGCCAGCAGCTTAAGGGGCAATCAGCCCCAGCATTTT.

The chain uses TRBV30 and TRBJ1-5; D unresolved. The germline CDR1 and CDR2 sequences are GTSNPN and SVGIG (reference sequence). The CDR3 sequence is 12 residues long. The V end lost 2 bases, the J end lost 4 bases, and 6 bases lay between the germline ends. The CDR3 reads CAWSLLNQPQHF. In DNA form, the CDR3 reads TGTGCCTGGAGTTTACTAAATCAGCCCCAGCATTTT. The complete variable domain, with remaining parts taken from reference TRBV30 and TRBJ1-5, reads SQTIHQWPATLVQPVGSPLSLECTVEGTSNPNLYWYRQAAGRGLQLLFYSVGIGQISSEVPQNLSASRPQDRQFILSSKKLLLSDSGFYLCAWSLLNQPQHFGDGTRLSIL.

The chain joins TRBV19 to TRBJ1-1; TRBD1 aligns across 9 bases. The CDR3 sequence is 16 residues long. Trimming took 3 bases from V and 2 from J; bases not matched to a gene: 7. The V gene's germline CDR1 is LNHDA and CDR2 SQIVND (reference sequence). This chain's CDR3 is CASSIVPGQGNTEAFF. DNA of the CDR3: TGTGCCAGTAGTATCGTCCCGGGACAGGGAAACACTGAAGCTTTCTTT.

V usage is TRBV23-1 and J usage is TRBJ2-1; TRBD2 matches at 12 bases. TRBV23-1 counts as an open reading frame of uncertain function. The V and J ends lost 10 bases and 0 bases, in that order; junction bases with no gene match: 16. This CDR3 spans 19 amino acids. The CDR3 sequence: CATMIGLAGGRSSYNEQFF. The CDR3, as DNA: TGCGCCACCATGATTGGGCTAGCGGGAGGGCGTAGCTCCTACAATGAGCAGTTCTTC.

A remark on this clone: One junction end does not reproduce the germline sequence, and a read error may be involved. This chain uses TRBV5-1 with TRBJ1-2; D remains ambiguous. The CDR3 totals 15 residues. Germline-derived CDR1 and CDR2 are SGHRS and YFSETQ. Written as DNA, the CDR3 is TGCGCCAGCAGATTGGGAGAACAGTCCTACTATGGCTACACCTTC. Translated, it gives CASRLGEQSYYGYTF.

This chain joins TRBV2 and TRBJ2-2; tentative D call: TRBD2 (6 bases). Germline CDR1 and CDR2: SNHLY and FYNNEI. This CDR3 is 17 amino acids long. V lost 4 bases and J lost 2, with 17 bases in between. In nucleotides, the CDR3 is TGTGCCAGCAGTGGGTTCGGTCGGGGGAGCAACACCGGGGAGCTGTTTTTT. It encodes CASSGFGRGSNTGELFF.